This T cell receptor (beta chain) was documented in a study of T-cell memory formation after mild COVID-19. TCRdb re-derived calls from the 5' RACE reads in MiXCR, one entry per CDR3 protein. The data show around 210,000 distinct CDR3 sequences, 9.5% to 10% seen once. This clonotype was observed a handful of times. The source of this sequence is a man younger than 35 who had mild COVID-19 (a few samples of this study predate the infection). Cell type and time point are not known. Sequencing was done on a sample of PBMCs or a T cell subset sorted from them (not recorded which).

CDR3 protein: CASSKGQGAQEKLFF. CDR3 bases: TGTGCCAGCAGCAAAGGACAGGGGGCTCAGGAAAAACTGTTTTTT. This chain connects TRBV7-6 to TRBJ1-4, with 11 bases aligning to TRBD1. The length of the CDR3 is 15 residues. Germline V gene lookup returns CDR1 SGHVS and CDR2 FNYEAQ. The V gene end was trimmed by 5 bases and the J gene end by 8 bases; junction bases not matched to a gene: 7.